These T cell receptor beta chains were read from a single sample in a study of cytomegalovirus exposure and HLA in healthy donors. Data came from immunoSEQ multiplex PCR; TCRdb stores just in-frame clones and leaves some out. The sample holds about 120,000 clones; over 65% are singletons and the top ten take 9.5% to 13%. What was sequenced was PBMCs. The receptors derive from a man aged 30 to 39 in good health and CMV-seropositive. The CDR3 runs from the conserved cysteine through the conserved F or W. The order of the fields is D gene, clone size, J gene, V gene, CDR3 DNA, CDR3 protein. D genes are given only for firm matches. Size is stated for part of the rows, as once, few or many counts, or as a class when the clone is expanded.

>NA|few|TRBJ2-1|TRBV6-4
TGTGCCAGCAGTGTTCAAGGGGAAGGGTACAATGAGCAGTTCTTC
CASSVQGEGYNEQFF
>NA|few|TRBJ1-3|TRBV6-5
TGTGCCAGCAGTTACTCGACAGACTCTGGAAACACCATATATTTT
CASSYSTDSGNTIYF
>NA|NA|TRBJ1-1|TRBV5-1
TGCGCCAGCAGTAGGGGCGAGTACCATGGCCTGAACACTGAAGCTTTCTTT
CASSRGEYHGLNTEAFF
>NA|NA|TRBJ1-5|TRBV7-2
TGTGCCAGCAGCTTATTGGTACGGGGAGAGTTCCAGCCCCAGCATTTT
CASSLLVRGEFQPQHF
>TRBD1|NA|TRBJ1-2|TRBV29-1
TGCAGCGTTGGAACTGGACAGGCAAATGGCTACACCTTC
CSVGTGQANGYTF
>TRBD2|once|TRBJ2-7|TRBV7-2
TGTGCCAGCAGCTTAACTAGCGGGGCCTCCTACGAGCAGTACTTC
CASSLTSGASYEQYF
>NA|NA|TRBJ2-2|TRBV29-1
TGCAGCGTTGAATCAGGGGCGAACACCGGGGAGCTGTTTTTT
CSVESGANTGELFF
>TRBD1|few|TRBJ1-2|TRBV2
TGTGCCAGCAGCAGAGGACAGGGGGCCTCCAACTATGGCTACACCTTC
CASSRGQGASNYGYTF
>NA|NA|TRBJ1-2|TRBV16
TGTGCCAGCAGCCAATCGCGAAACAGGGAGCGTAACTATGGCTACACCTTC
CASSQSRNRERNYGYTF
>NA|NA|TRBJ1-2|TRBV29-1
TGCAGCGTTGAAGATCAAGGCGGCGGGCGATTCTGGTATGGCTACACCTTC
CSVEDQGGGRFWYGYTF
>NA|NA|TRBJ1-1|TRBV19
TGTGCCAGTAGTTCACCCGGGCGGGGCACTGAAGCTTTCTTT
CASSSPGRGTEAFF
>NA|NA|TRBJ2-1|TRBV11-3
TGTGCCAGCAGCTCATACGACAGCAATGAGCAGTTCTTC
CASSSYDSNEQFF
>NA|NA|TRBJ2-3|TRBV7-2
TGTGCCAGCAGCCCCGGTCGCGATACGCAGTATTTT
CASSPGRDTQYF
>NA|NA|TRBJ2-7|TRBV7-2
TGTGCCAGCAGCCCCCCGCCGGGACTCGTCTTC
CASSPPPGLVF
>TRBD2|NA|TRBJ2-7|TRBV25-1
TGTGCCAGCAGACGGGGGGGGGCGTTACTAGCGGGAGTCTACGAGCAGTACTTC
CASRRGGALLAGVYEQYF
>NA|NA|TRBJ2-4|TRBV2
TGTGCCAGCATAGGGCGAGGGGCCAAAAACATTCAGTACTTC
CASIGRGAKNIQYF
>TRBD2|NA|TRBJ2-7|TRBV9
TGTGCCAGCAGCGAACTAGCGGGAGAAGTCTACGAGCAGTACTTC
CASSELAGEVYEQYF
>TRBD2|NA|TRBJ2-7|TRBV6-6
TGTGCCAGCAGACCAGCTCTAGCGGGAGGATCCTACGAGCAGTACTTC
CASRPALAGGSYEQYF
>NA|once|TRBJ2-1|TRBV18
TGTGCCAGCTCACCAACCGGCGGATACAATGAGCAGTTCTTC
CASSPTGGYNEQFF
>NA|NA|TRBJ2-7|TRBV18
TGTGCCAGCTCACCGGGGGCAGACTACGAGCAGTACTTC
CASSPGADYEQYF
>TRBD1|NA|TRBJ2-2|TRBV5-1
TGCGCCAGCAGCAGGGGACAGGGGGCGAACACCGGGGAGCTGTTTTTT
CASSRGQGANTGELFF
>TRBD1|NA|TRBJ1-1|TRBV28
TGTGCCAGCAGTCGCGGACAGGGGGGGGACCAAGCTTTCTTT
CASSRGQGGDQAFF
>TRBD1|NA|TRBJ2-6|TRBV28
TGTGCCAGCAAAGCCGGGACAGGGTCCTTCTCTGGGGCCAACGTCCTGACTTTC
CASKAGTGSFSGANVLTF
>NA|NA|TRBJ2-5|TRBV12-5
TGTGCTAGTGGAGATGACGGCAAGGAGGGCCAAGAGACCCAGTACTTC
CASGDDGKEGQETQYF
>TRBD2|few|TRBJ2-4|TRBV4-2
TGTGCCAGCAGCCAAGATCCGGGACTAGCGAGGATTCAGTACTTC
CASSQDPGLARIQYF
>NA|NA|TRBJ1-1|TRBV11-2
TGTGCCAGCAGTGCAAATATACCCCCGGGTTCCACTGAAGCTTTCTTT
CASSANIPPGSTEAFF
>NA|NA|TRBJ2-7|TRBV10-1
TGCGCCAGCAGTGTCACGGTGGGCTCCCCCTACGAGCAGTACTTC
CASSVTVGSPYEQYF